This TCR beta chain was observed in a study of CD8 T cells in Susac syndrome. CD8+ and CD4+ T cells taken from blood had their TCR beta sequenced. The study used treatment-naive patients who had stable or active relapsing-remitting disease as multiple sclerosis controls. The germline CDR1 and CDR2 sequences are SGHDT and YYEEEE. Deletions cut 0 bases from V and 11 bases from J, with 15 bases between. The CDR3 totals 14 residues. The RNA input was roughly 0.45 to 1 ug, and it was reverse transcribed with random hexamers. The authors amplified TCR beta CDR3 across 54 Vbeta and 13 Jbeta using immunoSEQ multiplex PCR. TCRdb reanalysed the immunoSEQ multiplex PCR reads using MiXCR and keeps one entry per CDR3 protein. The sample contains about 250,000 distinct CDR3 sequences, roughly 95% of which appear only once.

Specimen: CD4+ T cells from PBMCs. The receptor's source is a human donor with multiple sclerosis. The chain links TRBV5-6 to TRBJ1-5; possible D gene TRBD1, 5 bases. The CDR3 protein is CASSLGGEGMAQHF. In DNA form, the CDR3 reads TGTGCCAGCAGCTTGGGCGGGGAGGGGATGGCCCAGCATTTT.